The clone carrying this T cell receptor (beta chain) was found many times. The antigen is unknown. The sample comes from a study of T-cell reconstitution after alpha-beta-depleted transplantation in children. The CDR3 is 14 residues long. V dropped 4 bases and J dropped 7 bases, with 14 bases sitting between them. CDR1 and CDR2 (germline): LGHDT, YNNKEL (reference sequence). The TCRbeta library incorporated unique molecular identifiers. TCRdb fed the PCR reads into MiXCR, producing one record per CDR3 protein. The table includes 400,000 to 450,000 distinct CDR3 sequences, roughly 43% detected once. Overall study results and limits: The origin of alpha-beta T cells about two months after transplant was reportedly several hundred expanded graft clones. Some patients' high day-60 TCRbeta diversity was attributed to recipient cells surviving conditioning. Among T cells one year after transplant, newly produced cells accounted for most counts and diversity.

The V call is TRBV3-1, the J call TRBJ2-1; unclear D gene. The clonotype comes from a girl aged 2-10 years with aplastic anemia, due to receive a stem cell transplant. This material consisted of PBMCs, taken before TCRalphabeta/CD19-depleted stem cell transplant. The DNA of the CDR3 is TGTGCCAGCAGCCTGTTTCCGGTGGGGAATGAGCAGTTCTTC. Protein sequence: CASSLFPVGNEQFF.